These 26 T cell receptor beta chains were all obtained from the same sample, sequenced in a study of T cell repertoires in cytomegalovirus infection. Their cognate antigens are unknown. TCRdb re-analysed the reads in MiXCR, keeping a single row per CDR3 protein. The repertoire has 700,000 to 900,000 distinct CDR3 sequences, about 29% of them found once; the top ten carry roughly 14%. The input for sequencing was cultured CD8+ T cells from PBMCs, taken from culture after CMV antigen stimulation. These receptors were collected from a human donor in good health (CMV status not recorded). Some clones in this sample may be carry-over from other donors' samples.

There are a few counts of this clonotype. The chain recombines TRBV12-3 or TRBV12-4 with TRBJ2-7; D might be TRBD1 (6 bases). The CDR3 is 13 residues long. V shed 2 bases and J shed 7 bases, with 12 bases lying between them. CDR3 region: CASSLYRAREQYF. The CDR3, as DNA: TGTGCCAGCAGTTTATACAGGGCCAGGGAGCAGTACTTC.

This clonotype has a handful of counts. The chain employs TRBV4-1 and TRBJ2-1; 7 nucleotides line up with TRBD1. The CDR3 has 17 residues. In germline, CDR1 is MGHRA, CDR2 YSYEKL. The J segment lost 4 bases and the V segment lost 1 base, leaving 10 bases of the junction unmatched. The CDR3 DNA reads TGCGCCAGCAGCCAAGGTTCCGGGACAGCCAAATACAATGAGCAGTTCTTC. Protein: CASSQGSGTAKYNEQFF.

V gene TRBV19 combines with J gene TRBJ2-1, with 7 positions matching TRBD2. The CDR3 is 17 amino acids. The V and J ends lost 3 bases and 0 bases, in that order; junction bases with no gene match: 8. CDR1 is LNHDA and CDR2 is SQIVND in the germline V gene (reference sequence). CDR3 amino acids: CASSMEGLSNSYNEQFF. The CDR3 region has the DNA TGTGCCAGTAGTATGGAGGGACTATCGAACTCCTACAATGAGCAGTTCTTC.

The rearrangement links TRBV29-1 to TRBJ1-2; D might be TRBD1 (5 bases). V lost 5 bases, J lost 6 bases, and 13 bases lay in between. CDR1 is SQVTM and CDR2 is ANQGSEA in the germline V gene. This CDR3 is 12 amino acids long. This chain's CDR3 is CSVFGRANGYTF. The CDR3 DNA reads as TGCAGCGTTTTTGGCAGGGCGAATGGCTACACCTTC.

The rearrangement links TRBV12-3 or TRBV12-4 to TRBJ2-3; the D gene is possibly TRBD2 (7 bases). The CDR3 is 15 amino acids. Trimming pared 6 bases from V and 4 bases from J, leaving 17 bases between. The CDR3 loop reads CASSPRGGGPDTQYF. The CDR3 DNA reads TGTGCCAGCAGCCCCAGAGGGGGGGGCCCAGATACGCAGTATTTT.

This clonotype was observed at least ten times. The rearrangement links TRBV7-2 to TRBJ2-5, with D perhaps matching TRBD1 or TRBD2 (5 bases each). The CDR3 loop spans 15 amino acids. The germline gives CDR1 SGHTA, CDR2 FQGNSA. Trimming left V 5 bases short and J 1 base short, with 14 bases between. The CDR3 DNA is TGTGCCAGCAGCCCTAGGGACCTTGTCCAAGAGACCCAGTACTTC. Protein: CASSPRDLVQETQYF.

This chain joins TRBV2 and TRBJ1-2; a weak D match, TRBD1 (5 bases). Trimming took off 10 bases at V and 2 bases at J, with 23 bases between the two ends. Germline V gene lookup returns CDR1 SNHLY and CDR2 FYNNEI. The CDR3 runs to 16 residues. CDR3 sequence: CATHIPPGRTNYGYTF. For the CDR3, the DNA is TGTGCCACTCATATCCCCCCCGGACGGACAAACTATGGCTACACCTTC.

This clonotype was seen just once. V usage is TRBV12-5 and J usage is TRBJ2-7; D not resolved. The V gene lost 0 bases and the J gene lost 4 bases, with 7 bases spanning the gap. The CDR3 length is 13 residues. Germline CDR1 reads LGHNT; CDR2 reads FRNRAP. The CDR3 region is CASGLVMGYEQYF. CDR3 coding DNA: TGTGCTAGTGGTTTGGTAATGGGTTACGAGCAGTACTTC.

This clonotype was seen a few times. CDR3 sequence: CASTGGTGLSTDTQYF. The CDR3 DNA sequence: TGTGCCAGCACGGGCGGGACAGGGTTAAGCACAGATACGCAGTATTTT. V and J are TRBV9 and TRBJ2-3, with 9 bases matching TRBD1. Per the germline V gene, CDR1 is SGDLS and CDR2 is YYNGEE. V was clipped by 6 bases and J by 0 bases; unmatched bases: 8. The length of the CDR3 is 16 residues.

A single count supports this clonotype. The rearrangement links TRBV20-1 to TRBJ2-7; tentatively, D is TRBD2 (6 bases). This CDR3 has 13 amino acids. Germline values: CDR1 DFQATT, CDR2 SNEGSKA (reference sequence). Trimming pared 3 bases from V and 5 bases from J, leaving 14 bases between. The CDR3, as DNA: TGCAGTGCTAGCAACTCGGGGGTCAACGAGCAGTACGTC. Encoded protein: CSASNSGVNEQYV.

This clonotype was observed a few times. This rearrangement joins TRBV2 to TRBJ2-3; 7 bases line up with TRBD1. J was trimmed by 1 base and V by 4 bases; bases with no gene match: 23. This CDR3 contains 21 residues. Germline lookup yields CDR1 SNHLY and CDR2 FYNNEI. CDR3 residues: CASSAPNGQARIDPGTDTQYF. CDR3 coding DNA: TGTGCCAGCAGTGCTCCCAACGGACAGGCGAGGATCGACCCTGGCACAGATACGCAGTATTTT.

This clonotype showed up just a few times. This chain links TRBV7-9 with TRBJ1-4; D is uncertain. The CDR3 length is 14 residues. The germline CDR1 and CDR2 sequences are SEHNR and FQNEAQ (reference sequence). The V end lost 5 bases, the J end lost 0 bases, and 7 bases lay between the germline ends. The CDR3 here is CASSTPTTNEKLFF. The DNA of the CDR3 is TGTGCCAGCAGCACTCCTACAACTAATGAAAAACTGTTTTTT.

V usage is TRBV7-9 and J usage is TRBJ1-4, with D possibly matching TRBD1 (5 bases). Germline CDR1 SEHNR, CDR2 FQNEAQ (reference sequence). This CDR3 spans 16 amino acids. Between the trimmed V and J ends, which lost 2 bases and 0 bases, there was a span of 10 bases. The CDR3 is CASSLTGFATNEKLFF. In nucleotides, the CDR3 is TGTGCCAGCAGCTTAACAGGCTTTGCAACTAATGAAAAACTGTTTTTT. Filled out from reference TRBV7-9 and TRBJ1-4, the complete variable domain reads DTGVSQNPRHKITKRGQNVTFRCDPISEHNRLYWYRQTLGQGPEFLTYFQNEAQLEKSRLLSDRFSAERPKGSFSTLEIQRTEQGDSAMYLCASSLTGFATNEKLFFGSGTQLSVL.

This clonotype was observed a few times. V is TRBV4-1 and J is TRBJ1-1, with D perhaps TRBD1 (6 bases). Germline-derived CDR1 and CDR2 are MGHRA and YSYEKL. This CDR3 is 13 amino acids long. Trimming stripped 1 base from V and 11 bases from J, with 14 bases between. The CDR3 spells CASSQAQGRAAFF. The DNA of the CDR3 is TGCGCCAGCAGCCAAGCCCAGGGGAGGGCCGCTTTCTTT.

This clonotype was counted between two and nine times. This chain uses TRBV6-5 with TRBJ2-1; a weak D match, TRBD2 (6 bases). Germline V gives CDR1 MNHEY, CDR2 SVGAGI. Trimming stripped 6 bases from V and 8 bases from J, with 17 bases between. This CDR3 spans 14 amino acids. This CDR3 is CASSPGLQVDEQFF. CDR3 in DNA: TGTGCCAGCAGCCCGGGACTTCAAGTCGATGAGCAGTTCTTC.

The chain combines TRBV6-2 or TRBV6-3 with TRBJ1-5; a possible D gene is TRBD1 (5 bases). CDR1 and CDR2 (germline): MNHEY, SVGEGT. Deletions cut 7 bases from V and 2 bases from J, with 12 bases between. CDR3 size: 14 residues. CDR3 in DNA: TGTGCCAGCAACCAACAGGTTGGCAATCAGCCCCAGCATTTT. Amino acids: CASNQQVGNQPQHF.

The chain recombines TRBV29-1 with TRBJ2-2; 7 bases agree with TRBD1. The germline V gene has CDR1 SQVTM and CDR2 ANQGSEA. The CDR3 length is 14 residues. The V gene end was trimmed by 5 bases and the J gene end by 0 bases; junction bases not matched to a gene: 3. The CDR3 nucleotides are TGCAGCGTTACCGGGACAGCGAACACCGGGGAGCTGTTTTTT. Protein: CSVTGTANTGELFF.

Comments on this clonotype: A much larger clone sits a single nucleotide away, making a read error possible. V and J are TRBV7-3 and TRBJ2-1; perhaps TRBD2 as D (6 bases). Germline assignment: CDR1 SGHTA and CDR2 FQGTGA. This CDR3 has 14 residues. V was pared by 4 bases and J by 9 bases, with 16 bases between. Here the CDR3 DNA reads TGTGCCAGCAGCTCGTCCGGGGAGGCCCTTGAGCAGTTCTTC. Protein sequence: CASSSSGEALEQFF.

The CDR3 here is CASGFRGSGGYEQYF. The CDR3 bases are TGTGCCAGCGGATTTAGGGGTAGCGGGGGCTACGAGCAGTACTTC. The V call is TRBV27, the J call TRBJ2-7, with 9 positions matching TRBD2. From germline, CDR1 is MNHEY and CDR2 SMNVEV (reference sequence). The CDR3 extends over 15 amino acids. V lost 8 bases, J lost 3 bases, and 11 bases stayed unmatched.

This clonotype was detected only a few times. The V gene is TRBV6-5, the J gene TRBJ1-2; D call uncertain. Trimming pared 7 bases from V and 8 bases from J, leaving 11 bases between. This CDR3 spans 11 amino acids. Per the germline V gene, CDR1 is MNHEY and CDR2 is SVGAGI. In nucleotides, the CDR3 is TGTGCCAGCATATCGTCGGACGGCTACACCTTC. Residues: CASISSDGYTF.

CDR3 protein: CASSFPSRASGGSQDTGELFF. DNA for the CDR3: TGTGCCAGCAGCTTTCCGTCTAGGGCTAGCGGGGGGTCACAGGACACCGGGGAGCTGTTTTTT. The V call is TRBV7-2, the J call TRBJ2-2; 11 nucleotides align to TRBD2. The CDR3 sequence is 21 residues long. J lost 3 bases, V lost 3 bases, and 18 bases had no gene match. Germline lookup yields CDR1 SGHTA and CDR2 FQGNSA.

The V call is TRBV6-5, the J call TRBJ1-5, with 7 bases aligning to TRBD1. CDR1 is MNHEY and CDR2 is SVGAGI in the germline V gene. With V trimmed by 5 bases and J by 2 bases, 6 bases remained unmatched. The CDR3 runs to 15 residues. The CDR3 DNA reads as TGTGCCAGCAGTGAAACAGGGGAACGCAATCAGCCCCAGCATTTT. Protein product: CASSETGERNQPQHF.

Points on this clonotype: The germline gene is not matched at one end of the junction; a read error may be the cause. The J gene is TRBJ1-1, the V gene TRBV6-2 or TRBV6-3, with D perhaps TRBD1 (5 bases). Germline assignment: CDR1 MNHEY and CDR2 SVGEGT. The CDR3 extends over 15 amino acids. The CDR3 region has the DNA TGTGCCAGCAGTTACTCAGGTGGGGCGAGCACTCAAGCTTTCTTT. It yields the protein CASSYSGGASTQAFF.

This chain joins TRBV28 and TRBJ2-3; 12 bases map to TRBD2. With V trimmed by 4 bases and J by 2 bases, 16 bases remained unmatched. CDR1 MDHEN and CDR2 SYDVKM come from the germline V gene. The CDR3 has 20 amino acids. The CDR3 nucleotides are TGTGCCAGCAGTTCCCCGTGGGCTAGCGGGGGGGCCGGGATCACAGATACGCAGTATTTT. This codes for CASSSPWASGGAGITDTQYF.

This clonotype was detected a few times. The chain uses TRBV6-2 or TRBV6-3 and TRBJ2-1; TRBD1 or TRBD2 may be the D gene (6 bases each). The CDR3 consists of 11 residues. Trimming removed 9 bases at V and 9 bases at J, with 12 bases between. Per the germline V gene, CDR1 is MNHEY and CDR2 is SVGEGT. The CDR3 DNA reads TGTGCCAGTGGGGGGCCGCCTGAGCAGTTCTTC. This codes for CASGGPPEQFF.

This clonotype has just a few counts. DNA of the CDR3: TGTGCCAGCAGCTTCTACAGGGTTGAAGAGACCCAGTACTTC. It translates to CASSFYRVEETQYF. The chain couples TRBV7-8 to TRBJ2-5; D is perhaps TRBD1 (6 bases). The CDR3 has 14 residues. Trimming took off 3 bases at V and 3 bases at J, with 11 bases between the two ends. Germline-derived CDR1 and CDR2 are SGHVS and FQNEAQ. Based on the CDR3 plus reference TRBV7-8 and TRBJ2-5, the full variable domain is GAGVSQSPRYKVAKRGQDVALRCDPISGHVSLFWYQQALGQGPEFLTYFQNEAQLDKSGLPSDRFFAERPEGSVSTLKIQRTQQEDSAVYLCASSFYRVEETQYFGPGTRLLVL.